The 29 T cell receptor delta chains below come from one sample, sequenced in a study of human gamma delta and Vdelta1 T cells. These TCRs are of unknown antigen specificity. TCRdb reanalysed the PCR reads with CATT. The table lists 5,000 to 6,500 delta-chain clones, 40% to 50% of them singletons. Sequencing used Vdelta1 gamma-delta T cells from blood grown in culture (DOT cells). These TCRs come from a human donor in good health.

This chain links TRDV1 with TRDJ2; 11 nucleotides line up with TRDD3. Germline CDR1 is TSWWSYY and CDR2 is QGS. This CDR3 has 23 residues. V shed 5 bases, J shed 3 bases, and the junction held 26 bases outside the gene matches. The CDR3 reads CALGIPWTSYWGILKELTAQLFF. CDR3 bases: TGTGCTCTTGGGATTCCCTGGACTTCTTACTGGGGGATATTAAAGGAACTGACAGCACAACTCTTCTTT.

This clone occurred a few times. V is TRDV1 and J is TRDJ1; D call uncertain. This CDR3 is 17 amino acids long. The V gene's germline CDR1 is TSWWSYY and CDR2 QGS. Trimming removed 2 bases from V and 0 bases from J, with 16 bases in between. This CDR3 reads CALGESPRRSYTDKLIF. The CDR3 DNA reads as TGTGCTCTTGGGGAAAGTCCCCGGCGTTCGTACACCGATAAACTCATCTTT.

This clone was picked up a small number of times. The chain joins TRDV1 to TRDJ1; no definite D call. Germline V CDR1 and CDR2: TSWWSYY, QGS. Between the trimmed V and J ends, which lost 0 bases and 3 bases, there was a span of 2 bases. The CDR3 length is 12 residues. CDR3 sequence reads: CALGELSDKLIF. In DNA form, the CDR3 reads TGTGCTCTTGGGGAACTCTCCGATAAACTCATCTTT.

Notes on this clone: Given a much more abundant clone one base away, this may be a read error. Other DNA sequences in this specimen translate into the identical CDR3. The rearrangement joins TRDV1 to TRDJ1; D is perhaps TRDD3 (5 bases). Germline V gene data show CDR1 as TSWWSYY and CDR2 as QGS. V gave up 2 bases and J gave up 2 bases, with 27 bases separating them. The CDR3 extends over 20 amino acids. The CDR3 bases are TGTGCTCTTGGGGAAGACAATGTAGGATATGGGCCACGGCGGACCGATAAACTCATCTTT. Its protein is CALGEDNVGYGPRRTDKLIF.

The V call is TRDV1, the J call TRDJ1, with TRDD2 as a possible D gene (7 bases). V shed 0 bases and J shed 6 bases, with 26 bases lying between them. The CDR3 is 19 amino acids. Germline-derived CDR1 and CDR2 are TSWWSYY and QGS. The CDR3 sequence: CALGELVPTRWDRGNKLIF. For the CDR3, the DNA is TGTGCTCTTGGGGAACTAGTTCCTACTCGTTGGGATAGGGGAAATAAACTCATCTTT.

The rearrangement joins TRDV1 to TRDJ1; D is perhaps TRDD3 (6 bases). Per the germline V gene, CDR1 is TSWWSYY and CDR2 is QGS. The CDR3 totals 19 residues. V was trimmed by 3 bases and J by 5 bases, leaving 28 bases between them. The CDR3: CALGEGEDKNYANGDKLIF. In nucleotides, the CDR3 is TGTGCTCTTGGGGAGGGGGAGGACAAAAATTACGCTAATGGGGATAAACTCATCTTT.

In its sample, this clone was seen a few times. The chain combines TRDV1 with TRDJ1; either TRDD2 or TRDD3 may fit D (7 bases each). V lost 0 bases and J 5 bases, leaving 43 bases between the germline ends. This CDR3 spans 25 amino acids. Per the germline V gene, CDR1 is TSWWSYY and CDR2 is QGS. CDR3 DNA sequence: TGTGCTCTTGGGGAACTTTTCCTACGCGTGAGTTTTGGGACTGCGATGGGGGAACCGACGGATAAACTCATCTTT. Its protein product is CALGELFLRVSFGTAMGEPTDKLIF.

This clone was observed a handful of times. The chain couples TRAV29/DV5 to TRDJ1; 11 nucleotides align to TRDD3. This CDR3 region has 19 residues. CDR1 and CDR2 (germline): NSMFDY, ISSIKDK. V gave up 0 bases and J gave up 3 bases; unmatched junction bases: 16. DNA of the CDR3: TGTGCAGCAAGCGGACTTCCTACCTGGGGGATACATTCCCCCGATAAACTCATCTTT. Protein sequence: CAASGLPTWGIHSPDKLIF.

This chain connects TRDV1 to TRDJ1, with 9 bases identical to TRDD3. The CDR3 contains 23 residues. Unmatched junction bases numbered 27, after V lost 2 bases and J lost 2 bases. The V gene's germline CDR1 is TSWWSYY and CDR2 QGS. CDR3 sequence (DNA): TGTGCTCTTGGGGAATTTTTAGCCCCCCCTAATGGGGGATATAGGTTGGGGACCGATAAACTCATCTTT. This sequence encodes CALGEFLAPPNGGYRLGTDKLIF.

This rearrangement joins TRDV1 to TRDJ1; D remains ambiguous. The CDR3 extends over 16 amino acids. The germline CDR1 and CDR2 sequences are TSWWSYY and QGS. Trimming left V 0 bases short and J 0 bases short, with 11 bases between. For the CDR3, the DNA is TGTGCTCTTGGGGAACTGATGGCCTCCCACACCGATAAACTCATCTTT. It specifies CALGELMASHTDKLIF.

This chain links TRDV1 with TRDJ1; TRDD3 is a possible D gene (6 bases). The CDR3 runs 20 residues. CDR1 is TSWWSYY, CDR2 QGS, per germline. V was trimmed by 0 bases and J by 0 bases, leaving 23 bases between them. CDR3 DNA sequence: TGTGCTCTTGGGGAACTTTCGACTCGGCCTACTGGGCCGTACACCGATAAACTCATCTTT. Its protein product is CALGELSTRPTGPYTDKLIF.

The rearrangement links TRDV1 to TRDJ1, with D tentatively TRDD2 or TRDD3 (5 bases each). The CDR3 is 18 residues long. CDR1 is TSWWSYY and CDR2 is QGS in the germline V gene. V was cut by 1 base and J by 1 base, with 19 bases left in between. The CDR3 coding sequence is TGTGCTCTTGGGGAACACTTCCCCAGGAGGGGGGTCACCGATAAACTCATCTTT. It codes for CALGEHFPRRGVTDKLIF.

Worth noting for this clone: A much larger clone is a single base away; this may be a read error. The chain has TRDV1 and TRDJ1, with 13 bases matching TRDD3. CDR3 size: 20 residues. Germline values: CDR1 TSWWSYY, CDR2 QGS. V lost 4 bases to trimming and J lost 4 bases; unmatched junction nucleotides: 18. CDR3 coding DNA: TGTGCTCTTGGGGCCCTTCCTACTAAGACTGGGGGATACGCGATCGATAAACTCATCTTT. Translation gives CALGALPTKTGGYAIDKLIF.

About this clone: The sample contains more than one DNA sequence encoding this CDR3. The V call is TRDV1, the J call TRDJ1; D is ambiguous. The V and J ends lost 0 bases and 0 bases respectively, with 5 bases between them. There are 14 residues in the CDR3. CDR1 and CDR2 (germline): TSWWSYY, QGS. The CDR3 protein is CALGELPYTDKLIF. In nucleotides, the CDR3 is TGTGCTCTTGGGGAACTCCCGTACACCGATAAACTCATCTTT.

A few counts support this clone. The chain joins TRDV1 to TRDJ1, with TRDD3 identical over 9 bases. The CDR3 length is 20 residues. Germline CDR1 reads TSWWSYY; CDR2 reads QGS. The V and J ends lost 4 bases and 8 bases, in that order; junction bases with no gene match: 26. This CDR3 is CALGGPWGSYVLLGDHKLIF. The CDR3 DNA sequence: TGTGCTCTTGGGGGGCCCTGGGGTTCCTACGTCCTACTGGGGGACCACAAACTCATCTTT.

This clone was observed a handful of times. The chain carries TRDV1 and TRDJ1, with 7 bases aligning to TRDD3. J gave up 2 bases and V 0 bases, and 15 bases lay outside the gene matches. The CDR3 runs 19 residues. Germline values: CDR1 TSWWSYY, CDR2 QGS. The CDR3 spells CALGELGAAYRWGTDKLIF. CDR3 DNA: TGTGCTCTTGGGGAACTAGGAGCAGCCTACCGCTGGGGGACCGATAAACTCATCTTT.

This chain connects TRDV1 to TRDJ1; 7 bases fit TRDD3. The CDR3 is 22 residues long. Losses at the gene ends were 2 bases for V and 0 bases for J; bases not matched to a gene: 24. Per the germline V gene, CDR1 is TSWWSYY and CDR2 is QGS. The CDR3 sequence is CALGEDPYRILGNTPYTDKLIF. The CDR3 coding sequence is TGTGCTCTTGGGGAAGATCCCTACCGAATACTGGGGAACACTCCCTACACCGATAAACTCATCTTT.

This clone was found a few times. The rearrangement uses TRDV1 and TRDJ1, with a weak D call TRDD3 (5 bases). In germline, CDR1 is TSWWSYY, CDR2 QGS. V was trimmed by 5 bases and J by 0 bases, leaving 28 bases between them. CDR3 length: 20 amino acids. CDR3 DNA: TGTGCTCTTGGGAACCCCTTTCGGGATTACCATGACAAGTACACCGATAAACTCATCTTT. This codes for CALGNPFRDYHDKYTDKLIF.

The rearrangement uses TRDV1 and TRDJ1; 12 bases line up with TRDD3. Germline V gives CDR1 TSWWSYY, CDR2 QGS. Unmatched junction bases numbered 24, after V lost 4 bases and J lost 0 bases. The CDR3 runs 23 residues. This chain's CDR3 is CALGGGSLPNSGGYGGYTDKLIF. The CDR3 bases are TGTGCTCTTGGGGGGGGGAGCCTTCCTAACTCTGGGGGATACGGCGGCTACACCGATAAACTCATCTTT.

This clone occurred a few times. The chain joins TRDV1 to TRDJ1, with 10 positions matching TRDD3. Germline-derived CDR1 and CDR2 are TSWWSYY and QGS. The V gene end was trimmed by 3 bases and the J gene end by 2 bases; junction bases not matched to a gene: 18. This CDR3 is 20 amino acids long. The CDR3 DNA reads as TGTGCTCTTGGGGACCTCTCCCCCCTACGGGTACTGGGGGATACCGATAAACTCATCTTT. The encoded protein is CALGDLSPLRVLGDTDKLIF.

This clone was seen only a few times. This chain joins TRDV1 and TRDJ1; 8 positions match TRDD3. The germline gives CDR1 TSWWSYY, CDR2 QGS. J gave up 0 bases and V 4 bases, and 22 bases lay outside the gene matches. CDR3 length equals 21 residues. CDR3 sequence (DNA): TGTGCTCTTGGGGTATCCTGGAGACCTCATCCCTGGGGGACGTACACCGATAAACTCATCTTT. This sequence encodes CALGVSWRPHPWGTYTDKLIF.

This clone came up once. The rearrangement links TRDV1 to TRDJ1, with TRDD3 matching 9 bases. CDR3 length: 21 amino acids. Germline-derived CDR1 and CDR2 are TSWWSYY and QGS. The junction had 18 bases not matched to a gene; V was cut back by 1 base and J by 0 bases. CDR3 sequence reads: CALGERSLILLLGDDTDKLIF. The CDR3 nucleotides read TGTGCTCTTGGGGAACGATCCCTAATCCTTTTACTGGGGGACGACACCGATAAACTCATCTTT.

This chain links TRDV1 with TRDJ1; TRDD3 agrees at 7 bases. This CDR3 is built from 18 residues. V lost 10 bases, J lost 10 bases, and 30 bases stayed unmatched. The germline V gene has CDR1 TSWWSYY and CDR2 QGS. CDR3 sequence (DNA): TGTGCTCGGGCGACCTATCCCCTCGGGAGTGGGGGACCCAGTAGACTCATCTTT. Encoded protein: CARATYPLGSGGPSRLIF.

The gene calls are TRDV1 and TRDJ1; unclear D gene. CDR1 and CDR2 (germline): TSWWSYY, QGS. Trimming took 0 bases from V and 3 from J, leaving 2 bases between them. The CDR3 totals 12 residues. CDR3 sequence reads: CALGELPDKLIF. CDR3 nucleotides: TGTGCTCTTGGGGAACTGCCCGATAAACTCATCTTT.

This clone is medium-sized in the sample. The gene calls are TRDV1 and TRDJ1, with D perhaps being TRDD2 or TRDD3 (7 bases each). The germline V gene encodes CDR1 TSWWSYY and CDR2 QGS. This CDR3 has 20 residues. V was pared by 1 base and J by 3 bases, with 27 bases between. CDR3 in amino acids: CALGERFLPLLGERADKLIF. CDR3 sequence (DNA): TGTGCTCTTGGGGAACGATTCCTACCCTTGTTGGGGGAGAGGGCCGATAAACTCATCTTT.

This clone was counted a single time. No DNA is shown, since the ends of the CDR3 on it are uncertain; the CDR3 is the one TCRdb lists. The rearrangement uses TRDV1 and TRDJ1; no DNA check was done on the table's D call, TRDD3. The CDR3 comprises 19 residues, both ends counted. CDR1 and CDR2 (germline): TSWWSYY, QGS. This CDR3 reads CALLLWNWGIPIDTDKLIF.

A single count supports this clone. Other DNA sequences in the sample encode the same CDR3. The rearrangement uses TRDV1 and TRDJ1; D may be TRDD3 (5 bases). Germline values: CDR1 TSWWSYY, CDR2 QGS. CDR3 length equals 15 residues. Trimming took off 10 bases at V and 4 bases at J, with 22 bases between the two ends. The CDR3, as DNA: TGTGCTCCCCGAGTTCCCGACTCAGGGGGCGATAAACTCATCTTT. This sequence encodes CAPRVPDSGGDKLIF.

This clone was detected only a few times. The rearrangement uses TRDV1 and TRDJ1, with D possibly matching TRDD3 (8 bases). This CDR3 has 23 residues. Trimming shortened V by 2 bases and J by 0 bases, and 34 bases separated the two germline ends. Germline values: CDR1 TSWWSYY, CDR2 QGS. The DNA of the CDR3 is TGTGCTCTTGGGGAAGGTAGGGCCTTCCTTCCGTGGGGGATCACGGAGTACACCGATAAACTCATCTTT. It yields the protein CALGEGRAFLPWGITEYTDKLIF.

Only one count was recorded for this clone. This rearrangement joins TRDV1 to TRDJ1, with unresolved D. In germline, CDR1 is TSWWSYY, CDR2 QGS. The CDR3 runs 21 residues. V was pared by 5 bases and J by 2 bases, with 33 bases between. The CDR3 here is CALGKGRLAEGSLLATDKLIF. The CDR3 region has the DNA TGTGCTCTTGGGAAAGGGAGGTTGGCGGAGGGAAGTCTATTGGCTACCGATAAACTCATCTTT.